Below, 27 T cell receptor beta chains from the same sample are listed, as sequenced in a study of CD8+CD57+ T cells in acquired aplastic anemia. According to the study, genomic DNA was the template for TCR beta VDJ and CDR3 profiling. TCRdb re-derived calls from the reads in MiXCR, one entry per CDR3 protein. The sample shows just over 400,000 distinct CDR3 sequences, roughly 68% of them seen only once. What was sequenced was sorted CD4+, CD8+, or CD8+CD57+ T cells (not recorded which) from PBMCs. These receptors all stem from a human donor in good health, serving as a control.

This clonotype was seen ten or more times. V and J are TRBV20-1 and TRBJ1-2; 10 nucleotides agree with TRBD1. The CDR3 consists of 15 residues. Per the germline V gene, CDR1 is DFQATT and CDR2 is SNEGSKA (reference sequence). V shed 1 base and J 2 bases; nucleotides not matched to a gene: 4. CDR3 nucleotides: TGCAGTGCTAGAGGACGGACAGGGGGGAACTATGGCTACACCTTC. Translated, it gives CSARGRTGGNYGYTF.

This clonotype was seen a single time. CDR3 nucleotide sequence: TGTGCCAGCAGCCAGCAAAGGCCCCCCACAGATACGCAGTATTTT. Residues: CASSQQRPPTDTQYF. The chain joins TRBV4-2 to TRBJ2-3, with no clear D. Germline CDR1 LGHNA, CDR2 YNFKEQ. Trimming removed 3 bases from V and 2 bases from J, with 12 bases in between. CDR3 length: 15 residues.

V gene TRBV6-4 combines with J gene TRBJ1-2; D remains unclear. The CDR3 runs to 12 residues. Germline lookup yields CDR1 MRHNA and CDR2 SNTAGT. The V and J ends lost 4 bases and 8 bases respectively, with 11 bases between them. In DNA form, the CDR3 reads TGTGCCAGCAGTGGGGGAGCGGGAGGCTACACCTTC. Protein sequence: CASSGGAGGYTF.

On this clonotype itself: At one end, the junction sequence differs from germline, possibly due to a read error. V usage is TRBV2 and J usage is TRBJ1-4, with unresolved D. The CDR3 has 15 residues. CDR1 and CDR2 (germline): SNHLY, FYNNEI. The CDR3 DNA reads TGCGCCAGCAGCTGGGAGGCCCAAGTAGATGAAAAGCTGTTTTGG. Its translation is CASSWEAQVDEKLFW.

The V and J genes are TRBV7-2 and TRBJ2-7; 9 nucleotides agree with TRBD2. The V gene end was trimmed by 1 base and the J gene end by 3 bases; junction bases not matched to a gene: 1. From germline, CDR1 is SGHTA and CDR2 FQGNSA. The CDR3 spans 14 residues. In DNA, the CDR3 is TGTGCCAGCAGCTTAGTGACTAGCGGCTACGAGCAGTACTTC. Residues: CASSLVTSGYEQYF.

This clonotype has ten or more counts. The chain is built from TRBV20-1 and TRBJ1-5; TRBD1 might be the D (6 bases). Trimming shortened V by 3 bases and J by 7 bases, and 13 bases separated the two germline ends. Germline CDR1 reads DFQATT; CDR2 reads SNEGSKA (reference sequence). The CDR3 covers 13 residues. In nucleotides, the CDR3 is TGCAGTGCTAGTGACAGGTCTTCGCAGCCCCAGCATTTT. This codes for CSASDRSSQPQHF.

The chain carries TRBV2 and TRBJ2-5, with 7 bases aligning to TRBD1. Germline V CDR1 and CDR2: SNHLY, FYNNEI. The CDR3 extends over 12 amino acids. V was pared by 10 bases and J by 4 bases, with 6 bases of the junction left unmatched. Here the CDR3 DNA reads TGTGCCACCACAGGGGTGTCAGAGACCCAGTACTTC. Translation gives CATTGVSETQYF.

The chain employs TRBV7-2 and TRBJ1-2; no reliable D call. V lost 4 bases and J 2 bases, leaving 14 bases between the germline ends. Germline V gene data show CDR1 as SGHTA and CDR2 as FQGNSA. The CDR3 extends over 15 amino acids. CDR3 in DNA: TGTGCCAGCAGCTCCAATCAGAATTTAAACTATGGCTACACCTTC. It encodes CASSSNQNLNYGYTF. The complete variable domain, with remaining parts taken from reference TRBV7-2 and TRBJ1-2, reads GAGVSQSPSNKVTEKGKDVELRCDPISGHTALYWYRQSLGQGLEFLIYFQGNSAPDKSGLPSDRFSAERTGGSVSTLTIQRTQQEDSAVYLCASSSNQNLNYGYTFGSGTRLTVV.

This clonotype was seen a single time. V and J are TRBV12-3 or TRBV12-4 and TRBJ2-5; possible D gene TRBD2, 6 bases. The V and J ends lost 6 bases and 10 bases respectively, with 21 bases between them. The CDR3 is made up of 14 amino acids. CDR3 in amino acids: CASSRGAGSGDQYF. The CDR3 bases are TGTGCCAGCAGCAGAGGGGCAGGCTCGGGGGACCAGTACTTC.

The genes are TRBV7-2 and TRBJ1-5, with D uncertain. The CDR3 is 13 residues long. Germline values: CDR1 SGHTA, CDR2 FQGNSA. Trimming took off 4 bases at V and 3 bases at J, with 7 bases between the two ends. CDR3 sequence: CASSSHLNQPQHF. The CDR3 DNA reads as TGTGCCAGCAGCTCGCACCTCAATCAGCCCCAGCATTTT.

Notes on this clonotype: Because the CDR3 is missing its conserved closing phenylalanine or tryptophan, this is likely a read error. This chain connects TRBV10-3 to TRBJ2-7; D is possibly TRBD2 (7 bases). The assigned J gene may be wrong: the sequence end matches TRBJ2-1 better. In germline, CDR1 is ENHRY, CDR2 SYGVKD. The CDR3 covers 12 residues. CDR3 in amino acids: CAISLEGEGQFL. CDR3 DNA: TGTGCCATCAGTTTAGAGGGGGAGGGGCAGTTCCTC.

V gene TRBV7-9 combines with J gene TRBJ1-4; 7 bases line up with TRBD1. V was pared by 3 bases and J by 7 bases, with 5 bases of the junction left unmatched. CDR1 and CDR2 from the germline V gene are SEHNR and FQNEAQ (reference sequence). The CDR3 runs to 14 residues. This CDR3 is CASSFEGACEKLFF. In DNA form, the CDR3 reads TGTGCCAGCAGCTTTGAGGGGGCGTGTGAAAAACTGTTTTTT.

Many counts were recorded for this clonotype. V and J are TRBV9 and TRBJ2-1; 9 nucleotides agree with TRBD2. Germline V CDR1 and CDR2: SGDLS, YYNGEE. V was pared by 0 bases and J by 8 bases, with 6 bases of the junction left unmatched. The CDR3 is 15 residues long. CDR3 bases: TGTGCCAGCAGCGTAGCTGGACTAGCGATCCATGAGCAGTTCTTC. It yields the protein CASSVAGLAIHEQFF.

The rearrangement joins TRBV2 to TRBJ2-7; 7 nucleotides match TRBD2. The V segment lost 6 bases and the J segment 4 bases; nucleotides outside the gene matches: 12. Germline V lookup: CDR1 SNHLY, CDR2 FYNNEI. The CDR3 runs 15 residues. Written as DNA, the CDR3 is TGTGCCAGCAGCGCGCCGGCGGGGGTTAGGTACGAGCAGTACTTC. Its protein is CASSAPAGVRYEQYF.

In its sample, this clonotype was seen a few times. This chain connects TRBV6-2 or TRBV6-3 to TRBJ2-4; 7 bases align to TRBD2. J was trimmed by 7 bases and V by 6 bases; bases with no gene match: 12. Germline CDR1 reads MNHEY; CDR2 reads SVGEGT. The CDR3 has 15 residues. CDR3 coding DNA: TGTGCCAGCAGCGCGAGACCCTCCGGGGGGAACATTCAGTACTTC. It is translated as CASSARPSGGNIQYF.

The chain recombines TRBV7-2 with TRBJ1-1; TRBD1 is a possible D gene (5 bases). The CDR3 runs to 13 residues. Trimming took 11 bases from V and 8 from J, leaving 21 bases between them. Per germline, CDR1 SGHTA and CDR2 FQGNSA. The CDR3 DNA reads as TGTGCCTGGAGTGTACTGACAGCTACAGAAGCTTTCTTT. This sequence encodes CAWSVLTATEAFF.

This clonotype showed up just a few times. A much larger clone differs by one base, so this may be a read error. CDR3 nucleotides: TGTGCCAGCAGGGACAGGGATCAGCCCCAGCATTTT. Residues: CASRDRDQPQHF. The rearrangement uses TRBV2 and TRBJ1-5, with 8 bases aligning to TRBD1. Germline CDR1 reads SNHLY; CDR2 reads FYNNEI. This CDR3 comprises 12 residues. V lost 6 bases, J lost 5 bases, and 0 bases stayed unmatched.

Comments on this clonotype: Sequence at one end of the junction differs from germline and may be a read error. The chain recombines TRBV19 with TRBJ1-1; tentatively, D is TRBD1 (5 bases). The CDR3 sequence is 16 residues long. From germline, CDR1 is LNHDA and CDR2 SQIVND (reference sequence). Here the CDR3 DNA reads TGTGTCAGTACTTCATCGATCCGGGGCGGGGACACTGAAGCTTTCTTT. Amino acid sequence: CVSTSSIRGGDTEAFF.

Note on this clonotype: Lacking the conserved final phenylalanine or tryptophan, this CDR3 likely reflects a read error. It is unclear where the CDR3 begins or ends on the DNA, so no DNA is shown, and the CDR3 is as TCRdb lists it. The rearrangement uses TRBV2 and TRBJ1-2. Germline V gene data show CDR1 as SNHLY and CDR2 as FYNNEI. The CDR3 region is 15 residues in length, termini included. CDR3: CASSSGTEGLSGYSV.

The chain couples TRBV6-1 to TRBJ1-3; no clear D. The ends were cut back, 6 bases at V and 0 bases at J, with 15 bases in the middle. CDR3 length: 16 residues. Germline V gives CDR1 MNHNS, CDR2 SASEGT. The CDR3 spells CASRTQWGDSGNTIYF. The CDR3 DNA reads as TGTGCCAGCAGAACACAGTGGGGAGACTCTGGAAACACCATATATTTT.

The V call is TRBV11-2, the J call TRBJ2-1; TRBD1 matches at 9 bases. Per the germline V gene, CDR1 is SGHAT and CDR2 is FQNNGV. Trimming cost V 3 bases and J 14 bases; bases outside gene matches: 11. The CDR3 is 14 amino acids. The CDR3 reads CASSFRAGRTGEFF. CDR3 coding DNA: TGTGCCAGCAGCTTCAGGGCTGGAAGGACAGGGGAGTTCTTC.

J is TRBJ1-4 and V is TRBV5-5; D gene uncertain. The CDR3 has 15 residues. Trimming shortened V by 4 bases and J by 10 bases, and 20 bases separated the two germline ends. Germline CDR1 and CDR2: SGHKS and YYEKEE (reference sequence). CDR3 DNA sequence: TGTGCCAGCAGCACCGGAAACACTGTTACGGGAAAACTGTTTTTT. Translating it yields CASSTGNTVTGKLFF.

A remark on this clonotype: Germline is not matched at one junction end, which may reflect a read error. The genes are TRBV19 and TRBJ1-5; no definite D call. Looked up from germline, CDR1 is LNHDA and CDR2 is SQIVND (reference sequence). The CDR3 consists of 14 residues. The CDR3 protein is CASSVGRSNQPKHF. CDR3 DNA: TGTGCCAGTAGTGTCGGGAGAAGCAATCAGCCCAAGCATTTT.

A word on this clonotype: A read error may account for a junction end that differs from germline. The rearrangement uses TRBV7-2 and TRBJ1-1, with TRBD1 as a possible D gene (6 bases). Germline V lookup: CDR1 SGHTA, CDR2 FQGNSA. CDR3 length equals 14 residues. The CDR3 nucleotides are TGTGCCAGCACCTTAGTAGGGGGGCTCAGTGAAGCTTTCTTT. Amino acids: CASTLVGGLSEAFF.

About this clonotype: The junction does not match germline at one end; this may be a read error. The genes are TRBV25-1 and TRBJ2-3; the D gene is possibly TRBD2 (6 bases). Germline CDR1 and CDR2: MGHDK and SYGVNS. The CDR3 sequence is 15 residues long. CDR3 nucleotide sequence: TGTGCTAGCAGTGGGCTAGCGCGCCCGGGTGATACGCAGTATTTT. Its protein is CASSGLARPGDTQYF.

This clonotype was seen a few times. The chain couples TRBV2 to TRBJ1-2; 8 bases line up with TRBD1. The CDR3 runs 13 residues. Unmatched junction bases numbered 7, after V lost 5 bases and J lost 8 bases. Germline CDR1 reads SNHLY; CDR2 reads FYNNEI. The CDR3 DNA follows: TGTGCCAGCAGTCCCGACAGGGGAAGAGGCTACACCTTC. Its translation: CASSPDRGRGYTF.

A note on this clonotype: One junction end does not reproduce the germline sequence, and a read error may be involved. The J gene is TRBJ1-1, the V gene TRBV20-1; unclear D gene. Germline CDR1 is DFQATT and CDR2 is SNEGSKA (reference sequence). The CDR3 has 14 residues. The CDR3 DNA sequence: TGCAGTGCTAGCAGACACTCCATGAACACTGGAGCTTTCTTT. Translated: CSASRHSMNTGAFF.